This TCR beta chain was recovered during a study of neurological immune-mediated disorders. The authors made cDNA by 5'RACE with 10-nucleotide random UMIs. TCRdb ran MiXCR on the 5' RACE reads and lists one entry per CDR3 protein. The sample consists of roughly 15,000 distinct CDR3 sequences, around 13% of them appearing once. Findings and limits, study-wide: Private repertoires in all groups were suggested by the absence of shared CDR3 amino acid sequences among expanded clones across subjects.

The CDR3 is made up of 16 amino acids. Germline V gene lookup returns CDR1 MNHEY and CDR2 SVGAGI. Trimming at V came to 6 bases and at J to 0 bases, leaving 7 bases not matched to a gene. Sorted libraries were made with some 1 million CD4+ or CD8+ T cells. This clonotype has ten or more counts. The antigen is undetermined. The V and J genes are TRBV6-5 and TRBJ2-1; 8 bases fit TRBD2. Sequenced sample: CD8+ T cells from blood. This sequence was found in a female donor with HTLV-1-associated myelopathy (HAM/TSP). CDR3 nucleotides: TGTGCCAGCAGCCCCTTCGGGGGGGGCTCCTACAATGAGCAGTTCTTC. This encodes CASSPFGGGSYNEQFF.